The clone carrying this TCR beta chain showed up just once. The data were obtained in a study of blood T cell repertoires in COVID-19. On the study more broadly: Acute and convalescent COVID-19 specimens originated in the United States, Italy and Spain. Sources were T cells, B-cell-depleted T cells, or PBMCs; the material itself was cDNA or gDNA.

In the authors' methods: By means of reference gene primer amplification, nucleated cell counts were estimated. Here immunoSEQ multiplex PCR was the method, and the copy in TCRdb shows in-frame clones only, minus some. D and trimming come from the DNA, and the V and J calls and clone size come from that table. This table has a few hundred thousand clones, about 91% appearing once. CDR1 and CDR2 (germline): LNHDA, SQIVND (reference sequence). V was clipped by 0 bases and J by 8 bases, with 8 bases between them. This CDR3 is 13 amino acids long. Sequencing was carried out using peripheral blood. The V and J genes are TRBV19 and TRBJ2-1; a possible D gene is TRBD1 (5 bases). The clonotype was recovered from a woman between 40 and 55 years old who had recovered from COVID-19. DNA for the CDR3: TGTGCCAGTAGTATAGAGGGCAGGGATGAGCAGTTCTTC. It codes for CASSIEGRDEQFF.